This TCR beta chain appears in the sequencing data of a study of Ad26.COV2.S vaccination and SARS-CoV-2 variants. Overall study: Donor had been placed in the Ad26.COV2.S arm of the COV1001 trial. Into the muscle, Ad26.COV2.S was dosed once or twice, 56 days apart.

Germline V gives CDR1 MRHNA, CDR2 SNTAGT. This CDR3 comprises 18 residues. Trimming at V came to 3 bases and at J to 2 bases, leaving 6 bases not matched to a gene. Notes on the study in general: There was reportedly substantial breadth in spike-specific CD8+ and CD4+ T cell responses after vaccination. Spike-specific TCR breadth was greater in vaccine than placebo recipients.

Sequencing used immunoSEQ multiplex PCR; TCRdb keeps in-frame clones, though not all of them. The sample carries around 320,000 clones, about 85% recorded once. A word on this clone: The antigen is unknown.

Treatment here: roughly 18 received Ad26.COV2.S at low or high dose, single or two shots; 5 received placebo; per-sample allocation not given. Sample collection was performed on day 63 after the first vaccine or placebo injection. J is TRBJ2-2 and V is TRBV6-4; 13 positions match TRBD2. This receptor was identified in a person aged 18-60 years who received the Ad26.COV2.S COVID-19 vaccine or a placebo. This specimen was peripheral blood, taken in a trial of Ad26.COV2.S vaccine versus placebo. The CDR3 region has the DNA TGTGCCAGCAGTGAAGGACTAGCGGGGGCCTTAAACACCGGGGAGCTGTTTTTT. It yields the protein CASSEGLAGALNTGELFF.